This T cell receptor beta chain was obtained from a study of T cell responses to AZD1222 COVID-19 vaccine. Study conclusions and caveats: In a largely white British group with more females than males, clonal diversity was possibly underestimated. Spike was spanned by vaccine-associated CD4 TCRs, which were dominant at 160-218 and 743-854. Repertoires were obtained only post-peak T cell response.

Assay used: immunoSEQ multiplex PCR; TCRdb lists only in-frame clones, some missing. The data show about 140,000 clones, about 91% seen once. For this clone: Its antigen remains unknown.

The clonotype was recovered from an adult in good health. The sequencing here drew on peripheral blood, taken on day 0 of AZD1222 vaccination.

For the CDR3, the DNA is TGTGCCAGCGGATGGACGGCCCGGAACGAGCAGTACTTC. Encoded protein: CASGWTARNEQYF. This chain joins TRBV2 and TRBJ2-7; D not resolved. The CDR3 sequence is 13 residues long. Trimming left V 8 bases short and J 5 bases short, with 16 bases between. Germline V gene lookup returns CDR1 SNHLY and CDR2 FYNNEI.